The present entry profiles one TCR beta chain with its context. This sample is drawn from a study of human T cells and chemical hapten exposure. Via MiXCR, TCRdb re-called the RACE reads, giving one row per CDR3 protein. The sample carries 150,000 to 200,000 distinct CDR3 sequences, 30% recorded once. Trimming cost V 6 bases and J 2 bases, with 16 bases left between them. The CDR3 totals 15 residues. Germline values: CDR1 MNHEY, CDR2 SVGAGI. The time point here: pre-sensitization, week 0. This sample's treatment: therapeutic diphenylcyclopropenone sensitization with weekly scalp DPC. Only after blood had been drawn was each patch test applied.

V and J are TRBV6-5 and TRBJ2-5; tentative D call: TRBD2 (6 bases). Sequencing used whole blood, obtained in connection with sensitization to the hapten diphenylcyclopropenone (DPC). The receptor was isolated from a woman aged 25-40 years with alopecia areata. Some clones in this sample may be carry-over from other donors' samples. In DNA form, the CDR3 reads TGTGCCAGCAGCAGATCCGGGACTCTGCAAGAGACCCAGTACTTC. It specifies CASSRSGTLQETQYF.